Listed below are T cell receptor beta chains from one sample, sequenced in a study of blood T cell repertoires in COVID-19. The protocol was immunoSEQ multiplex PCR, while the TCRdb copy is restricted to in-frame clones and leaves out a portion. The sample yields a few hundred thousand clones, 75% to 90% seen once. The sample taken for sequencing was peripheral blood. These receptors were taken from a woman between 70 and 85 years old with COVID-19, enrolled during active disease. Both conserved end residues are part of each CDR3. The order of the fields is D gene, clone size, V gene, J gene, CDR3 length, CDR3 DNA, CDR3 protein. A D gene is named only where the DNA matches it firmly. Rows may omit the clone size; those that give it use once, few, many or a size class.

D gene: TRBD2
clone size: NA
V gene: TRBV19
J gene: TRBJ2-2
CDR3 length: 16
CDR3 DNA: TGTGCCAGTCATATGGGTAGCGGGAGGGTCACCGGGGAGCTGTTTTTT
CDR3 protein: CASHMGSGRVTGELFF

D gene: NA
clone size: NA
V gene: TRBV27
J gene: TRBJ1-3
CDR3 length: 15
CDR3 DNA: TGTGCCAGCAGTCCCCTCCTAGCTTCTGGAAACACCATATATTTT
CDR3 protein: CASSPLLASGNTIYF

D gene: NA
clone size: once
V gene: TRBV9
J gene: TRBJ2-7
CDR3 length: 15
CDR3 DNA: TGTGCCAGCAGCGTAGAGGGGGTCGGATTCTACGAGCAGTACTTC
CDR3 protein: CASSVEGVGFYEQYF

D gene: TRBD1
clone size: few
V gene: TRBV7-3
J gene: TRBJ1-2
CDR3 length: 14
CDR3 DNA: TGTGCCAGCAGCCTGCAGGGACAGGAGAGTGGCTACACCTTC
CDR3 protein: CASSLQGQESGYTF

D gene: TRBD1
clone size: NA
V gene: TRBV19
J gene: TRBJ1-5
CDR3 length: 14
CDR3 DNA: TGTGCCAGTAAGACAGGGAGTGGCAATCAGCCCCAGCATTTT
CDR3 protein: CASKTGSGNQPQHF

D gene: NA
clone size: NA
V gene: TRBV30
J gene: TRBJ1-5
CDR3 length: 11
CDR3 DNA: TGTGCCTGGAGTGTAGGGGACACCCAGCATTTT
CDR3 protein: CAWSVGDTQHF

D gene: TRBD1
clone size: NA
V gene: TRBV24-1
J gene: TRBJ2-3
CDR3 length: 17
CDR3 DNA: TGTGCCACCATGGGAATTCCGGGACAGGGAAGCACAGATACGCAGTATTTT
CDR3 protein: CATMGIPGQGSTDTQYF

D gene: NA
clone size: NA
V gene: TRBV27
J gene: TRBJ1-2
CDR3 length: 15
CDR3 DNA: TGTGCCAGCAGTCCCCGAGGGGGAGGGACCTATGGCTACACCTTC
CDR3 protein: CASSPRGGGTYGYTF

D gene: NA
clone size: NA
V gene: TRBV29-1
J gene: TRBJ1-2
CDR3 length: 17
CDR3 DNA: TGCAGCGCCCGCTACCCTACGGGGGGTGGGGCGGACTATGGCTACACCTTC
CDR3 protein: CSARYPTGGGADYGYTF

D gene: TRBD2
clone size: NA
V gene: TRBV30
J gene: TRBJ2-2
CDR3 length: 17
CDR3 DNA: TGTGCCTGGAGTCGCGGACTAGCGGGATATGAAACCGGGGAGCTGTTTTTT
CDR3 protein: CAWSRGLAGYETGELFF